This T cell receptor beta chain was identified in a study of Ad26.COV2.S vaccination and SARS-CoV-2 variants. To note about this clone: Germline is not matched at one junction end, which may reflect a read error.

This CDR3 has 12 residues. Germline lookup yields CDR1 ENHRY and CDR2 SYGVKD. Stated treatment: roughly 18 received Ad26.COV2.S at low or high dose, single or two shots; about 5 received placebo; per-sample allocation not given. Sample collection was performed on day 63 after the first vaccine or placebo injection. Donor was an adult aged 18-55 years in Boston. Clones were sequenced by immunoSEQ multiplex PCR, and TCRdb holds only the in-frame ones, with some missing. Of hundreds of thousands of clones detected, about 88% appear once; the ten largest clones hold around 6.4%. The chain uses TRBV10-3 and TRBJ1-2; no clear D gene. The TCR originated in a person aged 18-65 years who received the Ad26.COV2.S COVID-19 vaccine or a placebo. The sequencing here drew on peripheral blood, taken in a trial of Ad26.COV2.S vaccine versus placebo. The chain's CDR3 is CAISDQNYGHTF. CDR3 nucleotide sequence: TGTGCCATCAGTGACCAGAACTATGGCCACACCTTC.